The clone carrying this T cell receptor (beta chain) came up many times. Each CDR3 protein is one row after TCRdb ran MiXCR on the RT-PCR reads. Of approximately 720,000 distinct CDR3 sequences listed, 12% to 15% were seen once; the top ten hold about 3.6%. Germline loops: CDR1 SGHRS, CDR2 YFSETQ. The J segment lost 6 bases and the V segment lost 3 bases, leaving 5 bases of the junction unmatched. The CDR3 has 14 amino acids. The sequence was obtained from a female donor in good health, serving as a healthy control. The J gene is TRBJ1-2, the V gene TRBV5-1; 10 nucleotides line up with TRBD1. The sample taken for sequencing was memory CD4+ T cells from blood. The CDR3 is CASSWMTGGDGYTF. The CDR3 DNA sequence: TGCGCCAGCAGCTGGATGACAGGGGGCGATGGCTACACCTTC.